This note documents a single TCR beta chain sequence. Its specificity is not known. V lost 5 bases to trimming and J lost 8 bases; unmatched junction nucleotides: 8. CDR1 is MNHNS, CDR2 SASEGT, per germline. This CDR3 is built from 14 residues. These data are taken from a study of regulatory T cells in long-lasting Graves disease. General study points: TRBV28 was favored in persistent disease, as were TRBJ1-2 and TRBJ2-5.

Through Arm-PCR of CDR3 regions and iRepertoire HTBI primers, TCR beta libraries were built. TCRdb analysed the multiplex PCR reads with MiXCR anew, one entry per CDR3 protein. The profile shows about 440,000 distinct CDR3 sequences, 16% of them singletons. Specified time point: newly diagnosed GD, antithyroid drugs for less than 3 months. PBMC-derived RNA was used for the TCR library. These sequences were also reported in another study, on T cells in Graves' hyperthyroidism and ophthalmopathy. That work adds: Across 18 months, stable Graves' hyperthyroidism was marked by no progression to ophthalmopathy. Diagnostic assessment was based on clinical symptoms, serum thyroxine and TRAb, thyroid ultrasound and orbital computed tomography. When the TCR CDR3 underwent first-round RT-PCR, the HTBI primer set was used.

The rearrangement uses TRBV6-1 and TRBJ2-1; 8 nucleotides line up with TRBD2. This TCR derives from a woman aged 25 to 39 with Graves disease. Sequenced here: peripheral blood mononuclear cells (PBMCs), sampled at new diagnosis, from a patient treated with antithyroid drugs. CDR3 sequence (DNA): TGTGCCAGCAGTCGGAGCGGGAGTGGATATGAGCAGTTCTTC. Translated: CASSRSGSGYEQFF.